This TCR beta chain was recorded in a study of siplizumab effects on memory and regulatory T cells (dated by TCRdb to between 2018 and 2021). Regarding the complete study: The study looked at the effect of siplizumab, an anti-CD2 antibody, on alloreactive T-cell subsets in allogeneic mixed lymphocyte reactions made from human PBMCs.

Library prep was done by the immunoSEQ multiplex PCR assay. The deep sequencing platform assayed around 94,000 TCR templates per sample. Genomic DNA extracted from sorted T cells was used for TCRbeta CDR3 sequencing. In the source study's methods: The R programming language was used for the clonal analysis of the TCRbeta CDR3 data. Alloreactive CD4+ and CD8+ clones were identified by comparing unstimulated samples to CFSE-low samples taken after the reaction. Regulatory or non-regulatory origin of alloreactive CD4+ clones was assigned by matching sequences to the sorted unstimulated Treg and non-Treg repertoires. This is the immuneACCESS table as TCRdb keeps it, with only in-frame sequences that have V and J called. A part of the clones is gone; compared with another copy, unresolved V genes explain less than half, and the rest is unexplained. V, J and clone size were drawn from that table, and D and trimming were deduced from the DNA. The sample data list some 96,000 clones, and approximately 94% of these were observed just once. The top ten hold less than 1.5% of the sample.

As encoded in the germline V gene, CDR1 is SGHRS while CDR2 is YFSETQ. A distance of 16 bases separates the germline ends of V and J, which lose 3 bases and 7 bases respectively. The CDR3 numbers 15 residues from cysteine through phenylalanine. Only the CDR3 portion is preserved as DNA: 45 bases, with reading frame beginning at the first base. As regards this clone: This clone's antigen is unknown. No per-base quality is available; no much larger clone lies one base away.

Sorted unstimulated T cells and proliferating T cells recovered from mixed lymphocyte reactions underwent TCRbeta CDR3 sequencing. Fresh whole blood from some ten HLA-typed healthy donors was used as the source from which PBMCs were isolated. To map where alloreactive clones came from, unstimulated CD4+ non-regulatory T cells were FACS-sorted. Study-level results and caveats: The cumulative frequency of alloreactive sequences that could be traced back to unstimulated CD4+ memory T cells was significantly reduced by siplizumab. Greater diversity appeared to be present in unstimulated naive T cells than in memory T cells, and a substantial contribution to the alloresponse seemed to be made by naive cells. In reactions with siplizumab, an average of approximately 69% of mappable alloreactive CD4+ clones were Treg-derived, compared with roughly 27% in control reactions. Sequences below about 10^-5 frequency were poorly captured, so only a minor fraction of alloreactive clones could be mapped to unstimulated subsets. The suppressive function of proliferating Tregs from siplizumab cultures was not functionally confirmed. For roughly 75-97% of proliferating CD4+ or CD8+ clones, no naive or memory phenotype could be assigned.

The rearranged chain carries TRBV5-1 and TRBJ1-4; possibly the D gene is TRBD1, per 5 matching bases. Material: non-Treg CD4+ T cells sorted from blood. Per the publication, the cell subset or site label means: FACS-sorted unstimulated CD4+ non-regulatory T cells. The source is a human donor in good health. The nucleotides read TGCGCCAGCAGCTCTACCGGGACTGACTCTGAAAAACTGTTTTTT. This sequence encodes CASSSTGTDSEKLFF.